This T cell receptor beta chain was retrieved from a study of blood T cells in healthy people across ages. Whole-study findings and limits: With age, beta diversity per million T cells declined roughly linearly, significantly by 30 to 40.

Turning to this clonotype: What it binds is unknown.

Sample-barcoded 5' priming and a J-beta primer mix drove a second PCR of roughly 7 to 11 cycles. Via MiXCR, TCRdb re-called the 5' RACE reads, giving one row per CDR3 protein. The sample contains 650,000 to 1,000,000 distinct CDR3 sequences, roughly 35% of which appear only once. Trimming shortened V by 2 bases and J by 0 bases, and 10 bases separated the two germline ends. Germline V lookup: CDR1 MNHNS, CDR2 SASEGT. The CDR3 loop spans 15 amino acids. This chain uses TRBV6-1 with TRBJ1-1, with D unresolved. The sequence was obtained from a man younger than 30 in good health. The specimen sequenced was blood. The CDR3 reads CASSEWRLMNTEAFF. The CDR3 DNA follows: TGTGCCAGCAGTGAATGGCGGTTAATGAACACTGAAGCTTTCTTT.